A selection of T cell receptor beta chains follows, all from one sample in a study of cytomegalovirus exposure and HLA in healthy donors. Clones were sequenced by immunoSEQ multiplex PCR, and TCRdb holds only the in-frame ones, with some missing. The sample includes about 160,000 clones. The sample was PBMCs. The receptors were sampled from a man younger than 40 in good health and CMV-seronegative. Each CDR3 is given with its conserved first and last residue. Each record gives: clone size, J gene, V gene, D gene, CDR3 DNA, CDR3 protein. D genes are given only for firm matches. Clone size, where shown, is once, few, many, or a class for clones that have expanded.

- | TRBJ1-1 | TRBV5-4 | TRBD1 | TGTGCCAGCAGCTTGGCTGCTGGAGGGGGCTCTGAAGCTTTCTTT | CASSLAAGGGSEAFF
- | TRBJ2-4 | TRBV28 | - | TGTGCCAGCAGTCTCCGTCAGTGGCGGGGCAAAAACATTCAGTACTTC | CASSLRQWRGKNIQYF
- | TRBJ2-2 | TRBV28 | TRBD2 | TGTGCCACCCTTTCTAGCGGGAACACCGGGGAGCTGTTTTTT | CATLSSGNTGELFF
- | TRBJ1-1 | TRBV13 | - | TGTGCCAGCAGCTCACTTGAGGGCCGTCTTCTAGGGTCCTACACTGAAGCTTTTTTT | CASSSLEGRLLGSYTEAFF
- | TRBJ1-1 | TRBV5-1 | - | TGCGCCAGCAGCTCTCAAGAGAGCACTGAAGCTTTCTTT | CASSSQESTEAFF
- | TRBJ2-7 | TRBV10-3 | TRBD1 | TGTGCCAACCCGGGACAGGGGGCCGAGCAGTACTTC | CANPGQGAEQYF
- | TRBJ2-1 | TRBV30 | - | TGTGCCTGCCTCGGGGGGCTGATGTTCTTC | CACLGGLMFF
- | TRBJ2-7 | TRBV5-1 | TRBD1 | TGCGCCAGCACCATAGAGGGGGCCTCCTACGAGCAGTACTTC | CASTIEGASYEQYF
- | TRBJ1-5 | TRBV2 | - | TGCGCCAGCAGGGAGCAGGGACCAGGGGGCAATCAGCCCCAGCATTTT | CASREQGPGGNQPQHF
- | TRBJ2-1 | TRBV7-2 | TRBD2 | TGTGCCAGCAGCTTACAACTAGCGGGGGAAGGGGAGCAGTTCTTC | CASSLQLAGEGEQFF
medium-sized | TRBJ2-1 | TRBV4-2 | TRBD2 | TGTGCCAGCAGCCAAGAAGAGGGATCTAGCGGATACAATGAGCAGTTCTTC | CASSQEEGSSGYNEQFF
- | TRBJ2-7 | TRBV29-1 | - | TGCAGCGTTGAAGAAGGAACCGGGTCTCTCGGCTACGAGCAGTACTTC | CSVEEGTGSLGYEQYF
- | TRBJ2-7 | TRBV10-1 | TRBD1 | TGCGCCAGCAGTGAGGGACAGGGAGTGACCTACGAGCAGTACTTC | CASSEGQGVTYEQYF
- | TRBJ1-6 | TRBV6-1 | - | TGTGCCAGCAGAGCGAAACAGGCCTATAATTCACCCCTCCACTTT | CASRAKQAYNSPLHF
- | TRBJ1-2 | TRBV9 | - | TGTGCCAGCAGCCCGCAGGGGACCGGACACTATGGCTACACCTTC | CASSPQGTGHYGYTF
- | TRBJ2-1 | TRBV5-5 | - | TGTGCCAGCAGCCTGCAGGGTATTGAGCAGTTCTTC | CASSLQGIEQFF
- | TRBJ2-7 | TRBV4-2 | TRBD1 | TGTGCCAGCAGTCTGAGTTACGTAGTGAGCCGGGACAGGGCTTACGAGCAGTACTTC | CASSLSYVVSRDRAYEQYF
- | TRBJ1-3 | TRBV19 | TRBD1 | TGTGCCAGTAGTCCCGGGACAGGGGCTCCAAGCTCTGGAAACACCATATATTTT | CASSPGTGAPSSGNTIYF
- | TRBJ1-3 | TRBV28 | - | TGTGCCAGCAGTAGACTTGCGGACACCAGGTCTGGAAACACCATATATTTT | CASSRLADTRSGNTIYF
- | TRBJ1-1 | TRBV19 | - | TGTGCCAGTGCTCACGAGTGGGAGACTGAAGCTTTCTTT | CASAHEWETEAFF
- | TRBJ1-5 | TRBV11-2 | - | TGTGCCAGCAGCTTAGGGTTGTCGGGCAATCAGCCCCAGCATTTT | CASSLGLSGNQPQHF
- | TRBJ2-3 | TRBV4-3 | TRBD2 | TGCGCCAGCAGTCAGCGACTAGCGGGAGTCACAGATACGCAGTATTTT | CASSQRLAGVTDTQYF
- | TRBJ1-1 | TRBV5-1 | TRBD1 | TGCGCCAGCAGCTTTTGGACAGGGGACACTGAAGCTTTCTTT | CASSFWTGDTEAFF
- | TRBJ1-4 | TRBV5-1 | TRBD1 | TGCGCCAGCAGCCGGACAGGGGAGGGGAGAGAAAAACTGTTTTTT | CASSRTGEGREKLFF
- | TRBJ2-1 | TRBV5-1 | TRBD2 | TGCGCCAGCAGCCCGGGTGGGAGCGGGACCTACTATGAGCAGTTCTTC | CASSPGGSGTYYEQFF
- | TRBJ2-2 | TRBV6-4 | - | TGTGCCAGCAGTGACGTACAGAAGGGGGAGCTGTTTTTT | CASSDVQKGELFF
- | TRBJ2-7 | TRBV19 | TRBD2 | TGTGCCAGTAGTCCAGGACTAGCTAGCTACGAGCAGTACTTC | CASSPGLASYEQYF
- | TRBJ1-4 | TRBV28 | TRBD1 | TGTGCCAGCAGTTTACTGACAGGGGTTAATGAAAAACTGTTTTTT | CASSLLTGVNEKLFF
- | TRBJ2-1 | TRBV29-1 | TRBD2 | TGCAGCGTTGATACTAGCGGGAACGGGGAGCAGTTCTTC | CSVDTSGNGEQFF
- | TRBJ1-1 | TRBV7-3 | - | TGTGCCAGCAGCTTGATGCACGGAGGGAACACTGAAGCTTTCTTT | CASSLMHGGNTEAFF
- | TRBJ2-1 | TRBV6-5 | TRBD2 | TGTGCCAGCGCTACTAGCGATTACAATGAGCAGTTCTTC | CASATSDYNEQFF
- | TRBJ2-2 | TRBV5-1 | - | TGCGCCAGCAGCTCGGCAGGGCCGAACACCGGGGAGCTGTTTTTT | CASSSAGPNTGELFF